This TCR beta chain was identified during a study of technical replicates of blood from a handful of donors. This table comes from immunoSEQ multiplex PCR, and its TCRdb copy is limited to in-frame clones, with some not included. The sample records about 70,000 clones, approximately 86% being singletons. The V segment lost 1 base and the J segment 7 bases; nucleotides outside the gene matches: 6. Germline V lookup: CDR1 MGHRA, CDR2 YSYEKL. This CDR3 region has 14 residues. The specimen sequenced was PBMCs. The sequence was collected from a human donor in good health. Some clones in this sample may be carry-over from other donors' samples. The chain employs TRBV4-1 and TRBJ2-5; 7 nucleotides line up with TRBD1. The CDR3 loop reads CASSQVGQDMTQYF. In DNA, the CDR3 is TGCGCCAGCAGCCAAGTAGGACAGGATATGACCCAGTACTTC.